The text below deals with one T cell receptor beta chain. Unique molecular identifiers were built into the TCR beta cDNA libraries. TCRdb re-derived calls from the PCR reads in MiXCR, one entry per CDR3 protein. The sample gives under 200,000 distinct CDR3 sequences, about 37% of which show up once; around 30% is in the top ten. This specimen comes from a study of post-analysis software for immune sequencing data. Germline V gene lookup returns CDR1 MDHEN and CDR2 SYDVKM. Trimming cost V 5 bases and J 2 bases, with 13 bases left between them. This CDR3 is built from 15 residues. V and J are TRBV28 and TRBJ2-1; tentatively, D is TRBD2 (6 bases). Specimen: blood, collected after autologous hematopoietic stem cell transplantation. The clonotype comes from a girl between 5 and 17 years old with multiple sclerosis. CDR3 bases: TGTGCCAGCAGTCTAGAGGTAGCGGCCTACAATGAGCAGTTCTTC. The encoded protein is CASSLEVAAYNEQFF.